This is a list of T cell receptor beta chains from one sample in a study of blood T cells in healthy people across ages. From the 5' RACE reads, TCRdb called clonotypes with MiXCR, one entry per CDR3 protein. The table lists approximately 800,000 distinct CDR3 sequences, about 53% of them singletons. Sequenced material: blood. These receptors all stem from a man aged 80 or over in good health. The CDR3 runs from the conserved cysteine through the conserved F or W. The D gene is left open where the match is weak. Not every row has a clone size; where given, it reads once, few, many or a size class.

>TRBV5-1|NA|TRBJ2-2|NA
TGCGCCAGCAGCGGACCGACATCGAACACCGGGGAGCTGTTTTTT
CASSGPTSNTGELFF
>TRBV29-1|NA|TRBJ1-2|NA
TGCAGCGACAAGGGGGGCGCTAACTATGGCTACACCTTC
CSDKGGANYGYTF
>TRBV28|NA|TRBJ1-5|NA
TGTGCCAGCAGTCTTTTACGGGGCATCAAACAGCCCCAGCATTTT
CASSLLRGIKQPQHF
>TRBV20-1|NA|TRBJ2-7|NA
TGCAGTGCTCCTCGCGGCCCCTACGAGCAGTACTTC
CSAPRGPYEQYF
>TRBV24-1|TRBD1|TRBJ2-7|NA
TGTGCCACCAGTGATTGGGGGACAGGGGGTTTCTACGAGCAGTACTTC
CATSDWGTGGFYEQYF
>TRBV3-1|NA|TRBJ2-7|few
TGTGCCAGCAGCCAAGCCGCATGGGAGCAGTACTTC
CASSQAAWEQYF
>TRBV24-1|TRBD2|TRBJ2-1|once
TGTGCCACCAGTGCGGCTAGCGGGCTGCCCGGTGAGCAGTTCTTC
CATSAASGLPGEQFF
>TRBV11-2|TRBD2|TRBJ2-5|NA
TGTGCCAGCAGCTTAGCCGGGGGGAAAGAGACCCAGTACTTC
CASSLAGGKETQYF
>TRBV5-5|NA|TRBJ2-7|few
TGTGCCAGCAGCTCGGGATTCGATTGGCACAACGAGCAGTACTTC
CASSSGFDWHNEQYF
>TRBV29-1|NA|TRBJ2-7|many
TGCAGCGTCCATGGCCCCGGCGAGCAGTACTTC
CSVHGPGEQYF
>TRBV19|NA|TRBJ2-7|NA
TGTGCCAGTAGTATCCGTGCCGAGCAGTACTTC
CASSIRAEQYF
>TRBV5-1|NA|TRBJ2-5|NA
TGCGCCAGCAGCCCCGGGGTGACCCTCGGCGAGACCCAGTACTTC
CASSPGVTLGETQYF
>TRBV29-1|NA|TRBJ1-5|NA
TGCAGCGTCGGACTCCCCAATCAGCCCCAGCATTTT
CSVGLPNQPQHF
>TRBV19|TRBD2|TRBJ2-1|NA
TGTGCCAGTAACTCGAATAGCGGGATCAATGAGCAGTTCTTC
CASNSNSGINEQFF
>TRBV7-2|TRBD1|TRBJ1-2|NA
TGTGCCAGCAGCTACCGGACAGGGGTCATTTTCCATGGCTACACCTTC
CASSYRTGVIFHGYTF
>TRBV25-1|TRBD1|TRBJ1-2|NA
TGTGCCAGCAGTGACCCGGACAGGGCTACCTATGGCTACACCTTC
CASSDPDRATYGYTF
>TRBV20-1|TRBD2|TRBJ2-1|few
TGCAGTATTCCTTTGATAGCGGGAGGTCTGTTCTTC
CSIPLIAGGLFF